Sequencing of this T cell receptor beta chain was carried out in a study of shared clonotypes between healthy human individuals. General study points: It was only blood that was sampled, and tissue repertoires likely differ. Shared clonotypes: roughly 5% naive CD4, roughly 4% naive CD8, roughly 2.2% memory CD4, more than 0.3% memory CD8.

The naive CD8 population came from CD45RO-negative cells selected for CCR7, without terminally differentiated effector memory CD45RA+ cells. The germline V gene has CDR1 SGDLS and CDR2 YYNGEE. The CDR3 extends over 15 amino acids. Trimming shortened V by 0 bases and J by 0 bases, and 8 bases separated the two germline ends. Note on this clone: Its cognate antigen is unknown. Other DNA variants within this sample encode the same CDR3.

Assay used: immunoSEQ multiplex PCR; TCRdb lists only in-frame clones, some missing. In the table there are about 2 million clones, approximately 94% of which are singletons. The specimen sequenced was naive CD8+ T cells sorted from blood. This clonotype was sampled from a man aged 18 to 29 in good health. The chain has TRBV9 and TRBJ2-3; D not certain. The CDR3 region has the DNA TGTGCCAGCAGCGTAGCCGGGCTAAGCACAGATACGCAGTATTTT. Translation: CASSVAGLSTDTQYF. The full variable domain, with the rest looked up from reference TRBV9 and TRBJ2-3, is DSGVTQTPKHLITATGQRVTLRCSPRSGDLSVYWYQQSLDQGLQFLIQYYNGEERAKGNILERFSAQQFPDLHSELNLSSLELGDSALYFCASSVAGLSTDTQYFGPGTRLTVL.